This T cell receptor beta chain was sequenced in a study of metastatic and nonmetastatic thyroid tumors. All patients were untreated before thyroid surgery. Per the original methods: Researchers built a distant-metastasis classifier for papillary thyroid cancer that drew on CDR3 differences across clinicopathological groups. TCRdb reanalyzed the PCR reads via MiXCR. TCRdb, not the authors, supplied the V and J calls. The table lists over 50,000 clones, just under 30% of them singletons. In this sample, this clone turned up a few times. The receptor comes from a female donor with papillary thyroid cancer or a benign thyroid nodule (not recorded which). Some clones in this sample may be carry-over from other donors' samples. The material sequenced was blood.

In DNA form, the CDR3 reads TGTGCCAGCAGTTTAATGGTGGTCGGAACCTACGAGCAGTACTTC. Protein: CASSLMVVGTYEQYF. This chain uses TRBV28 with TRBJ2-7; unclear D gene. CDR1 is MDHEN and CDR2 is SYDVKM in the germline V gene. V was clipped by 2 bases and J by 2 bases, with 13 bases between them. The CDR3 totals 15 residues. The full variable domain, its missing parts supplied by reference TRBV28 and TRBJ2-7, is DVKVTQSSRYLVKRTGEKVFLECVQDMDHENMFWYRQDPGLGLRLIYFSYDVKMKEKGDIPEGYSVSREKKERFSLILESASTNQTSMYLCASSLMVVGTYEQYFGPGTRLTVT.